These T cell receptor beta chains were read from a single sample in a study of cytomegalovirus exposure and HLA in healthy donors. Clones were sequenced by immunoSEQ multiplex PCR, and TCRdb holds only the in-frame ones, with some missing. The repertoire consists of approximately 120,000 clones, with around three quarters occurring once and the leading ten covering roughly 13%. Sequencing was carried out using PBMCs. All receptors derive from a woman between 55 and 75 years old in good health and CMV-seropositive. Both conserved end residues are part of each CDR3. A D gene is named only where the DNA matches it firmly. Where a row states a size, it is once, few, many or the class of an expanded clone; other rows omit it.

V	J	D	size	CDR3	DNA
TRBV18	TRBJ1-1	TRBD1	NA	CASSPLGQANTEAFF	TGTGCCAGCTCACCGCTGGGACAGGCGAACACTGAAGCTTTCTTT
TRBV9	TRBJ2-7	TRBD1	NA	CASSPTGGLPYEQYF	TGTGCCAGCAGCCCGACAGGGGGGTTGCCCTACGAGCAGTACTTC
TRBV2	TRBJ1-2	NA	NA	CASSEPETYYGYTF	TGTGCCAGCAGTGAACCGGAGACCTACTATGGCTACACCTTC
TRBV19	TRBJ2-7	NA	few	CASSDPGEGWHEQYF	TGTGCCAGTAGTGACCCCGGGGAAGGGTGGCACGAGCAGTACTTC
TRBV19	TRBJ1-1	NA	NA	CASKLSTGSYTEAFF	TGTGCCAGTAAACTTTCTACAGGGAGCTACACTGAAGCTTTCTTT
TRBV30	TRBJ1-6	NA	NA	CAWNFDVAQGSPLHF	TGTGCCTGGAACTTCGACGTGGCCCAGGGTTCACCCCTCCACTTT
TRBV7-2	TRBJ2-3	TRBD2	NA	CASSFIAGGSTDTQYF	TGTGCCAGCAGCTTCATAGCGGGGGGGAGCACAGATACGCAGTATTTT
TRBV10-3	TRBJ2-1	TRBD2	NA	CAISESGLADNEQFF	TGTGCCATCAGTGAGTCGGGACTAGCGGACAATGAGCAGTTCTTC
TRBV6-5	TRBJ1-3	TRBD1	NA	CASSYSGTGYGNTIYF	TGTGCCAGCAGTTACTCAGGGACAGGGTATGGGAACACCATATATTTT
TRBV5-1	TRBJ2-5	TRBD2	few	CASSGSGSQVAETQYF	TGCGCCAGCAGCGGTAGCGGGAGTCAGGTTGCGGAGACCCAGTACTTC
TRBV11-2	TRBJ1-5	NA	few	CASSFGPGQPQHF	TGTGCCAGCAGCTTTGGTCCAGGACAGCCCCAGCATTTT
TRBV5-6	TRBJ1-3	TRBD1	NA	CASSSRDRGFGNTIYF	TGTGCCAGCAGCTCGCGGGACAGGGGCTTTGGAAACACCATATATTTT
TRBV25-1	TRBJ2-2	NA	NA	CASTFSGVGELFF	TGTGCCAGCACCTTTTCAGGGGTCGGGGAGCTGTTTTTT
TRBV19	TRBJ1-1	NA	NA	CASSIGSPRYTEAFF	TGTGCCAGTAGTATAGGGAGCCCACGGTACACTGAAGCTTTCTTT
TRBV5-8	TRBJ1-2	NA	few	CASSLNWEGESTF	TGTGCCAGCAGCTTAAACTGGGAGGGGGAGAGCACCTTC
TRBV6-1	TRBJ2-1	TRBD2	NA	CASSESGVWSSEQFF	TGTGCCAGCAGTGAAAGCGGGGTTTGGAGCAGTGAGCAGTTCTTC
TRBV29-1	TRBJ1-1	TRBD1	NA	CSVNRGNTEAFF	TGCAGCGTCAACAGGGGAAACACTGAAGCTTTCTTT
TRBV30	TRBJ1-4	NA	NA	CAWKTPGGIEKLFF	TGTGCCTGGAAGACCCCGGGAGGGATTGAAAAACTGTTTTTT
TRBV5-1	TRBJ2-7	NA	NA	CASSLATDSYEQYF	TGCGCCAGCAGCTTGGCCACCGACAGCTACGAGCAGTACTTC
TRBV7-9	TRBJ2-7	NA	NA	CASSLLAAEQYF	TGTGCCAGCAGCTTACTAGCCGCCGAGCAGTACTTC
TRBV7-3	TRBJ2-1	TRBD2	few	CASSSPGLAGAGNEQFF	TGTGCCAGCAGCTCGCCTGGACTAGCGGGAGCTGGGAATGAGCAGTTCTTC
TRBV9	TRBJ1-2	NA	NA	CASSGRGSYGYTF	TGTGCCAGCAGCGGCAGGGGATCCTATGGCTACACCTTC
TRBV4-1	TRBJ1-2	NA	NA	CASSRAGQPYGYTF	TGCGCCAGCAGCCGCGCCGGACAGCCCTATGGCTACACCTTC
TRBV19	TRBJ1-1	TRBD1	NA	CASGDRVVTEAFF	TGTGCCAGTGGAGACAGGGTGGTCACTGAAGCTTTCTTT